The entry that follows covers one T cell receptor beta chain sequence. Germline lookup yields CDR1 SGHDN and CDR2 FVKESK. The CDR3 totals 15 residues. The V gene lost 0 bases and the J gene lost 8 bases, with 16 bases spanning the gap. The data stem from a study of CD8 T cells in Susac syndrome. Random hexamers were used to reverse transcribe an amount of roughly 0.5 to 1 ug RNA. Amplification of TCR beta CDR3 by immunoSEQ multiplex PCR spanned 54 Vbeta and 13 Jbeta. One entry per CDR3 protein results from TCRdb running MiXCR on the immunoSEQ multiplex PCR reads. The sample holds about 210,000 distinct CDR3 sequences, approximately 95% seen once. TCR beta sequencing covered blood CD8+ and CD4+ T cells. TEMRA cells were FACS-enriched, unlike CD8+ and CD4+ T cells, which were negatively isolated.

The sample was CD4+ T cells from PBMCs. This clonotype was obtained from a human donor with multiple sclerosis. J is TRBJ1-1 and V is TRBV14, with D tentatively TRBD1 (6 bases). CDR3 protein: CASSQDRRGSREAFF. DNA of the CDR3: TGTGCCAGCAGCCAAGATCGCAGGGGTAGCAGGGAAGCTTTCTTT.